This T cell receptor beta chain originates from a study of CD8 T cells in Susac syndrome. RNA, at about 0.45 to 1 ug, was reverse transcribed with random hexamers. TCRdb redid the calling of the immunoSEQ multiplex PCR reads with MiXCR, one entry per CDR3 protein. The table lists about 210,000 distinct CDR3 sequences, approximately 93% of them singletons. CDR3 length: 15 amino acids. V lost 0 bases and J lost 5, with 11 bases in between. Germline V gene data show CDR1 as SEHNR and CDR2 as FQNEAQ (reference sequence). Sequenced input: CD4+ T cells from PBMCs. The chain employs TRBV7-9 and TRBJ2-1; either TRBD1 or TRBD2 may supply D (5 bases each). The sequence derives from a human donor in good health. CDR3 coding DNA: TGTGCCAGCAGCTTAGCGCGCAGGGAGAACAATGAGCAGTTCTTC. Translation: CASSLARRENNEQFF.